This passage covers 18 T cell receptor beta chains from one sample sequenced in a study of blood T cells in healthy people across ages. Alongside a J-beta primer mix, a sample-barcoded 5' primer served in a second PCR lasting about 7 to 11 cycles. TCRdb used MiXCR to reprocess the 5' RACE reads, holding one entry per CDR3 protein. The sample has about 1 million distinct CDR3 sequences, 40% to 45% seen once. Sequencing was carried out using blood. Receptors were obtained from a woman aged 55-70 years in good health.

The genes are TRBV10-2 and TRBJ1-1, with D possibly being TRBD1 (5 bases). V was clipped by 3 bases and J by 1 base, with 15 bases between them. CDR3 length: 16 amino acids. Per germline, CDR1 WSHSY and CDR2 SAAADI. The CDR3 sequence is CASSDPRGDPNTEAFF. In DNA, the CDR3 is TGCGCCAGCAGTGACCCTCGGGGGGACCCGAACACTGAAGCTTTCTTT.

V gene TRBV20-1 combines with J gene TRBJ2-4; 7 bases are a match to TRBD2. CDR1 and CDR2 (germline): DFQATT, SNEGSKA (reference sequence). Unmatched junction bases numbered 18, after V lost 6 bases and J lost 13 bases. The CDR3 spans 14 residues. CDR3 DNA: TGCAGTGCAAGGAGAAGCGGGACCCTGGGTGGGCAGTACTTC. This codes for CSARRSGTLGGQYF.

There are a few counts of this clonotype. The V and J genes are TRBV20-1 and TRBJ2-5; TRBD1 aligns across 10 bases. After removal of 5 bases from V and 1 base from J, the junction contained 13 bases not matched to a gene. The CDR3 is 17 amino acids. Per the germline V gene, CDR1 is DFQATT and CDR2 is SNEGSKA (reference sequence). DNA for the CDR3: TGCAGTGCTCTAGCTGGGACAGGGGTTCGGGGCCAAGAGACCCAGTACTTC. Translating it yields CSALAGTGVRGQETQYF.

The J gene is TRBJ2-5, the V gene TRBV7-9, with 8 bases identical to TRBD1. Germline loops: CDR1 SEHNR, CDR2 FQNEAQ (reference sequence). The CDR3 has 16 residues. Trimming at V came to 5 bases and at J to 7 bases, leaving 15 bases not matched to a gene. The CDR3: CASSPHVPQGAMTQYF. The CDR3 coding sequence is TGTGCCAGCAGCCCCCATGTGCCCCAGGGGGCGATGACCCAGTACTTC. Full variable domain (outside the CDR3, taken from reference TRBV7-9 and TRBJ2-5): DTGVSQNPRHKITKRGQNVTFRCDPISEHNRLYWYRQTLGQGPEFLTYFQNEAQLEKSRLLSDRFSAERPKGSFSTLEIQRTEQGDSAMYLCASSPHVPQGAMTQYFGPGTRLLVL.

J is TRBJ2-7 and V is TRBV28, with D unclear. Germline values: CDR1 MDHEN, CDR2 SYDVKM. The CDR3 has 15 residues. Trimming removed 3 bases from V and 3 bases from J, with 15 bases in between. The CDR3 nucleotides are TGTGCCAGCAGTTTTCCCACAGACCTAGGCTACGAGCAGTACTTC. It is translated as CASSFPTDLGYEQYF.

This chain connects TRBV5-6 to TRBJ2-7; 7 positions agree with TRBD2. Germline lookup yields CDR1 SGHDT and CDR2 YYEEEE. This CDR3 has 13 residues. V gave up 6 bases and J gave up 3 bases; unmatched junction bases: 6. CDR3 amino acids: CASTPASGYEQYF. The CDR3 region has the DNA TGTGCCAGCACCCCTGCTAGCGGCTACGAGCAGTACTTC. Full variable domain (outside the CDR3, taken from reference TRBV5-6 and TRBJ2-7): DAGVTQSPTHLIKTRGQQVTLRCSPKSGHDTVSWYQQALGQGPQFIFQYYEEEERQRGNFPDRFSGHQFPNYSSELNVNALLLGDSALYLCASTPASGYEQYFGPGTRLTVT.

This clonotype was recorded many times. This chain uses TRBV7-9 with TRBJ2-1; D unresolved. CDR3 length: 13 amino acids. The germline V and J ends were trimmed by 1 base and 5 bases, with 6 bases remaining between them. Germline lookup yields CDR1 SEHNR and CDR2 FQNEAQ (reference sequence). CDR3 amino acids: CASSLEDDNEQFF. In nucleotides, the CDR3 is TGTGCCAGCAGCTTAGAGGACGACAATGAGCAGTTCTTC.

The genes are TRBV4-1 and TRBJ1-4; the D gene is possibly TRBD1 (6 bases). Trimming took off 0 bases at V and 12 bases at J, with 11 bases between the two ends. Per germline, CDR1 MGHRA and CDR2 YSYEKL. The CDR3 is 13 residues long. The CDR3 sequence is CASSQESTGELFF. The CDR3 coding sequence is TGCGCCAGCAGCCAAGAATCGACAGGTGAACTGTTTTTT.

This CDR3 is CASSTLAGVSYNEQFF. CDR3 DNA: TGCGCCAGCAGCACCCTAGCGGGAGTCTCCTACAATGAGCAGTTCTTC. The chain couples TRBV5-1 to TRBJ2-1, with 10 bases matching TRBD2. V trimming: 4 bases; J trimming: 0 bases; junction bases outside the gene matches: 4. Germline V gene lookup returns CDR1 SGHRS and CDR2 YFSETQ. The CDR3 has 16 residues. Looking up the rest from reference TRBV5-1 and TRBJ2-1 gives the full variable domain: KAGVTQTPRYLIKTRGQQVTLSCSPISGHRSVSWYQQTPGQGLQFLFEYFSETQRNKGNFPGRFSGRQFSNSRSEMNVSTLELGDSALYLCASSTLAGVSYNEQFFGPGTRLTVL.

The chain recombines TRBV27 with TRBJ2-1; D is possibly TRBD2 (6 bases). CDR3 size: 17 residues. V lost 2 bases and J 7 bases, leaving 21 bases between the germline ends. From germline, CDR1 is MNHEY and CDR2 SMNVEV (reference sequence). Here the CDR3 reads CASSLRAERWRENEQFF. The CDR3 DNA follows: TGTGCCAGCAGTTTAAGGGCCGAGAGGTGGAGGGAAAATGAGCAGTTCTTC.

This clonotype has more than one count but fewer than ten. V gene TRBV10-3 combines with J gene TRBJ2-3; the D gene is possibly TRBD1 (5 bases). The CDR3 length is 15 residues. The germline V gene has CDR1 ENHRY and CDR2 SYGVKD. V was clipped by 7 bases and J by 3 bases, with 17 bases between them. The chain's CDR3 is CAITQGGSETDTQYF. CDR3 DNA sequence: TGTGCCATCACCCAGGGTGGTAGTGAGACAGATACGCAGTATTTT.

The table lists this clonotype with a few counts. The chain couples TRBV5-1 to TRBJ2-1, with 9 nucleotides matching TRBD2. After removal of 4 bases from V and 7 bases from J, the junction contained 12 bases not matched to a gene. The length of the CDR3 is 16 residues. CDR1 is SGHRS, CDR2 YFSETQ, per germline. The CDR3: CASSPIVAGERNEQFF. CDR3 DNA: TGCGCCAGCAGCCCGATTGTAGCGGGAGAACGAAATGAGCAGTTCTTC.

This chain uses TRBV7-2 with TRBJ2-5; 7 bases fit TRBD1. CDR1 is SGHTA, CDR2 FQGNSA, per germline. The length of the CDR3 is 15 residues. Unmatched junction bases numbered 6, after V lost 5 bases and J lost 0 bases. The CDR3 nucleotides read TGTGCCAGCAGCGGATCGACAGGGCACCAAGAGACCCAGTACTTC. This codes for CASSGSTGHQETQYF.

The chain combines TRBV5-1 with TRBJ2-5, with unresolved D. There are 14 residues in the CDR3. With 2 bases removed from V and 5 bases from J, the gap between germline ends came to 13 bases. Germline V gene data show CDR1 as SGHRS and CDR2 as YFSETQ. The CDR3 spells CASSFEVDGETQYF. The CDR3 DNA reads as TGCGCCAGCAGCTTCGAGGTTGACGGGGAGACCCAGTACTTC.

The genes are TRBV6-6 and TRBJ1-2, with TRBD1 identical over 12 bases. Germline CDR1 is MNHNY and CDR2 is SVGAGI (reference sequence). The CDR3 extends over 15 amino acids. The trim removed 4 bases at V and 4 bases at J, leaving 4 bases unmatched. The CDR3 loop reads CASSSGTGGGYGYTF. The CDR3 bases are TGTGCCAGCAGTTCGGGGACAGGGGGCGGCTATGGCTACACCTTC.

About this clonotype: An end of the junction differs from the germline gene, which may be a read error. V and J are TRBV30 and TRBJ2-1, with a tentative D call TRBD2 (6 bases). The germline CDR1 and CDR2 sequences are GTSNPN and SVGIG (reference sequence). This CDR3 comprises 14 residues. CDR3 loop: CVWSWTIEDNEQFF. CDR3 DNA: TGTGTCTGGAGTTGGACTATCGAAGACAATGAGCAGTTCTTC.

The rearrangement joins TRBV5-1 to TRBJ2-1; 8 nucleotides align to TRBD2. Germline CDR1 reads SGHRS; CDR2 reads YFSETQ. The V segment lost 1 base and the J segment 0 bases; nucleotides outside the gene matches: 9. The CDR3 covers 18 residues. CDR3: CASSLRASGRGSYNEQFF. The CDR3 coding sequence is TGCGCCAGCAGCTTGAGGGCTAGCGGGCGAGGCTCCTACAATGAGCAGTTCTTC. Looking up the rest from reference TRBV5-1 and TRBJ2-1 gives the full variable domain: KAGVTQTPRYLIKTRGQQVTLSCSPISGHRSVSWYQQTPGQGLQFLFEYFSETQRNKGNFPGRFSGRQFSNSRSEMNVSTLELGDSALYLCASSLRASGRGSYNEQFFGPGTRLTVL.

This clonotype was counted once. The chain links TRBV6-6 to TRBJ2-7; D is undetermined. Germline assignment: CDR1 MNHNY and CDR2 SVGAGI (reference sequence). CDR3 length equals 12 residues. The V and J ends lost 6 bases and 4 bases respectively, with 10 bases between them. The CDR3 sequence is CASSSDHYEQYF. CDR3 bases: TGTGCCAGCAGCTCGGACCATTACGAGCAGTACTTC.